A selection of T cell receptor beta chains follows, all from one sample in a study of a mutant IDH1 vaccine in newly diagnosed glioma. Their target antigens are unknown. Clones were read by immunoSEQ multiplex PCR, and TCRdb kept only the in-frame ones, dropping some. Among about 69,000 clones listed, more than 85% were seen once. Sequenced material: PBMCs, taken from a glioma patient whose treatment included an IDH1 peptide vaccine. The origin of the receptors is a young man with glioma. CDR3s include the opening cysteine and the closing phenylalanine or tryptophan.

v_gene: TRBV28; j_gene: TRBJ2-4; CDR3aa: CASSSGGAKNIQYF
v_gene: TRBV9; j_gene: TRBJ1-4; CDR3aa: CASSVAPGQANEKLFF
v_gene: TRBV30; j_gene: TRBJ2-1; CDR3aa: CAWSVLGNEQFF
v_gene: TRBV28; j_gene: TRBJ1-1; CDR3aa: CASSNRGGKGEAFF
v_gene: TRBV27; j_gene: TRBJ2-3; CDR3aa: CASSLASGSTDTQYF
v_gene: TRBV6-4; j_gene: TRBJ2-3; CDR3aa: CASSDDRGTDTQYF
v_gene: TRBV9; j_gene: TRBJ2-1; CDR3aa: CASSVGSGVYNEQFF
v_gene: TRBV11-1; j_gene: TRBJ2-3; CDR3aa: CASAHWVVDRQYF
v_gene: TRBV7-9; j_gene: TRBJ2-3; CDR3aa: CASSWDFRDTQYF
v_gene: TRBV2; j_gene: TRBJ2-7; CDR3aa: CASSAGASYEQYF
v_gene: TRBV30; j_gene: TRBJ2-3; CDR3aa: CAWTLRERDTQYF
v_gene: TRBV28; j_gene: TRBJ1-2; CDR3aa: CASSTRQKINYGYTF
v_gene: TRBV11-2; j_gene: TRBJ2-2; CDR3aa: CASSLISGNTGELFF
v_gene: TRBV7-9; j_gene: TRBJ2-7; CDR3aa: CASSLNGAYEQYF
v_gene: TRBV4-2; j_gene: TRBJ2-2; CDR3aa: CASSQDIQTGELFF
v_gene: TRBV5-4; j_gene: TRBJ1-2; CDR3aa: CASSSKTGFRGYTF
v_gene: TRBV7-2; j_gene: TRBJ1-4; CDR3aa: CASSFLGPNVEKLFF
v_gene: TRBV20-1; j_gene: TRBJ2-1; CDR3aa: CSASPGQEQFF
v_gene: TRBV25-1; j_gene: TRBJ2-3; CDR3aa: CASSEINSADTQYF
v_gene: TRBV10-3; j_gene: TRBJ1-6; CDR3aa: CAESRDEVRPPLHF
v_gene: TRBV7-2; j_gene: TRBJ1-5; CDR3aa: CASSARVGVDQPQHF
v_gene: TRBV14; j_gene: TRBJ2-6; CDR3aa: CASTLSGANVLTF
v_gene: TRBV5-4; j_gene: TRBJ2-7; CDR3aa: CASSQGTDDTYEQYF
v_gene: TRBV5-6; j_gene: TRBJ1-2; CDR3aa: CASSPGLAGYGYTF
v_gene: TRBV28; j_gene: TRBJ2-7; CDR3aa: CASSFGTSYEQYF
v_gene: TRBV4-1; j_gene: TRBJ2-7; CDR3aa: CASSQEAAGMGAYEQYF
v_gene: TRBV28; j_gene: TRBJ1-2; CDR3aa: CASSLSLGRLYGYTF
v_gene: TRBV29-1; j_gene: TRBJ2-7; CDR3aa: CSVADPTGTYEQYF
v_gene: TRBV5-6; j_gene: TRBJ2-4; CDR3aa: CASSFGSKNIQYF
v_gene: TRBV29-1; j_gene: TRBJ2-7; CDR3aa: CSAESGTPYEQYF
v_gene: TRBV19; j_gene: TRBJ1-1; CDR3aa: CASKSRDSTNTEAFF
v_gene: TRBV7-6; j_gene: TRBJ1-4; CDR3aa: CASSPQGALIEKLFF
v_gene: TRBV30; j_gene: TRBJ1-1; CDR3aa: CAWSVSVRRTEAFF
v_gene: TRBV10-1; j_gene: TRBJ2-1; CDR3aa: CASKCIGLAGWDNEQFF
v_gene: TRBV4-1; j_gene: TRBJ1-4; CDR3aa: CASSQVRTGREKLFF
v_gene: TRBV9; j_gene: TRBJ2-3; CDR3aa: CASSVEGVQDTQYF
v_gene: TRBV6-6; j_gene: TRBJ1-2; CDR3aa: CASSSFFGYTF
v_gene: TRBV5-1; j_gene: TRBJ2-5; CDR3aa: CASSFGTSEETQYF
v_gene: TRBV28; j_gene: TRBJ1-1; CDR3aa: CASSLWRQRNTEAFF
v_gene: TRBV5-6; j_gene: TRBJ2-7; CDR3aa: CASSLDRGVYEQYF
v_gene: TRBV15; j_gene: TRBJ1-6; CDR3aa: CATSRDSQGPYNSPLHF
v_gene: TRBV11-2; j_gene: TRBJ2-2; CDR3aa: CASSLEGFGELFF
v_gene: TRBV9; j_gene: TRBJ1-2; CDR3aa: CASSVGSGASYGYTF
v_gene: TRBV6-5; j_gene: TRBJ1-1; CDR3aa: CASIATPGGRTEAFF
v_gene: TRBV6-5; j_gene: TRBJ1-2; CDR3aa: CASSYSQGPYGYTF
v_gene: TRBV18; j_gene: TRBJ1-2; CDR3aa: CASSSRDRDYGYTF